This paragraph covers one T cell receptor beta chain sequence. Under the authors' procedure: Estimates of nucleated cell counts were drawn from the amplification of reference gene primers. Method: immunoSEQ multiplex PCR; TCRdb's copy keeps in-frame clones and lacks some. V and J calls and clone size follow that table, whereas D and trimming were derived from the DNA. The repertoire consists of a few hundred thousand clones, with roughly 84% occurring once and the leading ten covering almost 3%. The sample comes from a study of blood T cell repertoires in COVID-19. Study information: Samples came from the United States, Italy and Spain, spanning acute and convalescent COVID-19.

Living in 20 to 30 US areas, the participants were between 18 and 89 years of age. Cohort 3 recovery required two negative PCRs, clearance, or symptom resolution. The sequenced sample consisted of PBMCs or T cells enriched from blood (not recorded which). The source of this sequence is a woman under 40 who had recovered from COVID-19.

CDR3 protein: CASSSIGAGRGAYEQYF. CDR3 sequence (DNA): TGCGCCAGCAGCTCCATCGGAGCGGGCAGGGGGGCCTACGAGCAGTACTTC. The chain joins TRBV5-1 to TRBJ2-7, with D possibly being TRBD1 (7 bases). There are 17 residues in the CDR3. CDR1 and CDR2 (germline): SGHRS, YFSETQ. V was clipped by 3 bases and J by 2 bases, with 21 bases between them.